This passage covers 26 T cell receptor beta chains from one sample sequenced in a study of CD8 T cells in ankylosing spondylitis. TCRdb reprocessed the 5' RACE reads with MiXCR, giving one entry per CDR3 protein. The repertoire consists of 200,000 to 250,000 distinct CDR3 sequences, with roughly a tenth occurring once and the leading ten covering 2.6%. Source material: blood, either unsorted or a sorted T cell fraction (not recorded which). These TCRs come from a male donor with ankylosing spondylitis or in good health (not recorded which).

A few counts support this clonotype. The V call is TRBV11-3, the J call TRBJ2-3; weak D call: TRBD2 (6 bases). CDR1 SGHNT and CDR2 YENEEA come from the germline V gene. The germline V and J ends were trimmed by 0 bases and 0 bases, with 10 bases remaining between them. The CDR3 length is 16 residues. CDR3 region: CASSLDSAGSTDTQYF. The CDR3 region has the DNA TGTGCCAGCAGCTTAGATTCGGCGGGGAGCACAGATACGCAGTATTTT. The entire variable domain, with the rest obtained from reference TRBV11-3 and TRBJ2-3, is as follows: EAGVVQSPRYKIIEKKQPVAFWCNPISGHNTLYWYLQNLGQGPELLIRYENEEAVDDSQLPKDRFSAERLKGVDSTLKIQPAELGDSAVYLCASSLDSAGSTDTQYFGPGTRLTVL.

This clonotype was observed many times. The chain has TRBV20-1 and TRBJ2-1; 12 nucleotides align to TRBD2. Germline V gene sequence: CDR1 DFQATT, CDR2 SNEGSKA (reference sequence). Germline trimming cut 4 bases from V and 5 bases from J; bases unmatched to any gene: 6. The CDR3 covers 15 residues. CDR3 nucleotide sequence: TGCAGTGCTACATCACTAGCGGGAGGCAACAATGAGCAGTTCTTC. This translates into CSATSLAGGNNEQFF.

The chain has TRBV7-9 and TRBJ2-2; D is undetermined. With 5 bases removed from V and 6 bases from J, the gap between germline ends came to 10 bases. The CDR3 runs 13 residues. Germline V gene data show CDR1 as SEHNR and CDR2 as FQNEAQ (reference sequence). CDR3 in amino acids: CASSPSFPGELFF. CDR3 coding DNA: TGTGCCAGCAGCCCGAGTTTCCCCGGGGAGCTGTTTTTT.

This clonotype was detected ten times or more. The rearrangement links TRBV20-1 to TRBJ1-1; 8 nucleotides line up with TRBD1. Trimming removed 0 bases from V and 1 base from J; junction bases left unmatched: 4. The CDR3 is 15 residues long. Germline values: CDR1 DFQATT, CDR2 SNEGSKA (reference sequence). CDR3 protein: CSARDLTGANTEAFF. The DNA for the CDR3 is TGCAGTGCTAGAGACCTGACAGGGGCGAACACTGAAGCTTTCTTT.

This clonotype occurred many times. V and J are TRBV12-3 or TRBV12-4 and TRBJ1-6; no firm D call. This CDR3 spans 14 amino acids. Between the trimmed V and J ends, which lost 3 bases and 7 bases, there was a span of 10 bases. This CDR3 is CASSFEGPNSPLHF. The CDR3 DNA is TGTGCCAGCAGTTTCGAAGGGCCCAATTCACCCCTCCACTTT.

This clonotype has a count of ten or more. The chain has TRBV4-1 and TRBJ2-3, with D possibly TRBD2 on 6 matching bases. There are 16 residues in the CDR3. Trimming took off 1 base at V and 4 bases at J, with 15 bases between the two ends. Germline CDR1 and CDR2: MGHRA and YSYEKL. This CDR3 is CASSQGESGWSDTQYF. CDR3 bases: TGCGCCAGCAGCCAAGGAGAAAGCGGGTGGTCAGATACGCAGTATTTT.

This clonotype was counted at least ten times. V gene TRBV5-1 combines with J gene TRBJ2-3; TRBD2 matches 9 bases. CDR1 SGHRS and CDR2 YFSETQ come from the germline V gene. V lost 0 bases, J lost 1 base, and 6 bases stayed unmatched. This CDR3 region has 17 residues. Here the CDR3 reads CASSLALAGSGTDTQYF. The DNA of the CDR3 is TGCGCCAGCAGCTTGGCTCTAGCGGGATCCGGCACAGATACGCAGTATTTT.

About this clonotype itself: A junction end diverges from the germline sequence, so it may reflect a read error. The rearrangement uses TRBV20-1 and TRBJ2-1; 7 bases agree with TRBD2. Germline V CDR1 and CDR2: DFQATT, SNEGSKA (reference sequence). The CDR3 is made up of 14 amino acids. CDR3 region: CSARVAGVVNGQFF. DNA of the CDR3: TGCAGTGCTAGAGTAGCGGGCGTCGTAAATGGGCAGTTCTTC.

This clonotype was recorded a few times. A junction boundary mismatches the germline segment, possibly from a read error. The chain recombines TRBV12-3 or TRBV12-4 with TRBJ2-7, with 7 bases lining up with TRBD2. The CDR3 is 15 residues long. The CDR3: CASSFGTGGSSEQYF. The CDR3 DNA sequence: TGTGCCAGCAGTTTTGGAACGGGAGGCTCCTCCGAGCAGTACTTC.

This clonotype was observed at least ten times. This rearrangement joins TRBV20-1 to TRBJ2-2, with 9 bases that match TRBD2. The CDR3 length is 14 residues. CDR1 and CDR2 from the germline V gene are DFQATT and SNEGSKA (reference sequence). The junction had 5 bases not matched to a gene; V was cut back by 2 bases and J by 7 bases. The CDR3 loop reads CSARTSGYSGELFF. The CDR3 DNA reads TGCAGTGCTAGAACTAGCGGGTATAGCGGGGAGCTGTTTTTT.

This clonotype occurred many times. The chain joins TRBV7-2 to TRBJ2-7; 10 bases are a match to TRBD2. J lost 6 bases, V lost 7 bases, and 15 bases had no gene match. The CDR3 is 16 amino acids. The germline V gene has CDR1 SGHTA and CDR2 FQGNSA. CDR3 protein: CASTPSTSGAMGEQYF. The CDR3 nucleotides read TGTGCCAGCACCCCTTCCACTAGCGGGGCTATGGGCGAGCAGTACTTC.

This clonotype was seen ten or more times. This rearrangement joins TRBV18 to TRBJ1-2, with 8 positions matching TRBD1. CDR1 is KGHSH and CDR2 is LQKENI in the germline V gene. The CDR3 is 16 amino acids. The J segment lost 4 bases and the V segment lost 0 bases, leaving 7 bases of the junction unmatched. CDR3 in DNA: TGTGCCAGCTCACCACCTCCGGGACAGGAACCCTATGGCTACACCTTC. Its protein is CASSPPPGQEPYGYTF.

This clonotype occurred many times. The chain combines TRBV30 with TRBJ1-2; 8 bases fit TRBD1. Germline V gene lookup returns CDR1 GTSNPN and CDR2 SVGIG (reference sequence). The CDR3 sequence is 13 residues long. Trimming took 3 bases from V and 7 from J; bases not matched to a gene: 7. CDR3 sequence (DNA): TGTGCCTGGAGGCAGGGGGCAGGAACTGGCTACACCTTC. Translating gives CAWRQGAGTGYTF.

This chain joins TRBV7-9 and TRBJ2-3, with D possibly being TRBD1 or TRBD2 (5 bases each). The CDR3 consists of 16 residues. V lost 1 base and J 1 base, leaving 12 bases between the germline ends. Per the germline V gene, CDR1 is SEHNR and CDR2 is FQNEAQ (reference sequence). CDR3 bases: TGTGCCAGCAGCTTAGTGCGCGTGGGGGGCACAGATACGCAGTATTTT. It encodes CASSLVRVGGTDTQYF.

In this sample, this clonotype turned up a few times. This chain connects TRBV7-9 to TRBJ2-3; no definite D call. The CDR3 is 16 amino acids. Germline V gene lookup returns CDR1 SEHNR and CDR2 FQNEAQ (reference sequence). The V and J ends lost 1 base and 0 bases respectively, with 11 bases between them. In DNA form, the CDR3 reads TGTGCCAGCAGCTTAGTGACTGGAAGCAGCACAGATACGCAGTATTTT. Translation: CASSLVTGSSTDTQYF.

This clonotype was found many times. The V and J genes are TRBV28 and TRBJ1-1; 7 nucleotides match TRBD1. Germline V gene data show CDR1 as MDHEN and CDR2 as SYDVKM. The V segment lost 5 bases and the J segment 8 bases; nucleotides outside the gene matches: 5. This CDR3 spans 12 amino acids. In DNA, the CDR3 is TGTGCCAGCAGTGGCAGGGGGTGGGAAGCTTTCTTT. It codes for CASSGRGWEAFF. Combining the CDR3 with reference TRBV28 and TRBJ1-1 gives the whole variable domain DVKVTQSSRYLVKRTGEKVFLECVQDMDHENMFWYRQDPGLGLRLIYFSYDVKMKEKGDIPEGYSVSREKKERFSLILESASTNQTSMYLCASSGRGWEAFFGQGTRLTVV.

The gene calls are TRBV12-3 or TRBV12-4 and TRBJ2-1, with TRBD2 matching over 11 bases. The CDR3 runs to 18 residues. V dropped 5 bases and J dropped 0; count of bases not matched to a gene: 9. This CDR3 is CASSGRLAGSVSYNEQFF. CDR3 bases: TGTGCCAGCAGTGGGAGACTAGCGGGATCCGTCTCCTACAATGAGCAGTTCTTC.

This clonotype was seen ten or more times. This rearrangement joins TRBV5-1 to TRBJ1-1; D perhaps matches TRBD1 (5 bases). Germline V CDR1 and CDR2: SGHRS, YFSETQ. The CDR3 is 16 amino acids. V was clipped by 3 bases and J by 1 base, with 16 bases between them. CDR3 in DNA: TGCGCCAGCAGCTCTTTGACAGTGCCAGGGAACACTGAAGCTTTCTTT. As protein: CASSSLTVPGNTEAFF.

This clonotype was recorded a few times. The chain uses TRBV10-3 and TRBJ1-1; a possible D gene is TRBD1 (5 bases). V was clipped by 0 bases and J by 6 bases, with 17 bases between them. Germline CDR1 and CDR2: ENHRY and SYGVKD. This CDR3 spans 16 amino acids. Written as DNA, the CDR3 is TGTGCCATCAGTGAGTCGATGGGTCGGGGGTTTTCTGAAGCTTTCTTT. Its protein product is CAISESMGRGFSEAFF.

This clonotype came up a few times. A much larger clone lies a single base off, so this may be a read error. In this CDR3 the conserved last residue, phenylalanine or tryptophan, is missing, so a read error is likely. The chain employs TRBV20-1 and TRBJ1-4; D is undetermined. V lost 6 bases and J lost 2, with 7 bases in between. This CDR3 has 12 amino acids. Per germline, CDR1 DFQATT and CDR2 SNEGSKA (reference sequence). CDR3 sequence: CSARRTNEKLFL. The CDR3 DNA is TGCAGTGCGAGACGGACTAATGAAAAACTGTTTCTT.

Ten or more counts support this clonotype. This chain links TRBV12-3 or TRBV12-4 with TRBJ2-3; TRBD1 aligns across 10 bases. The CDR3 runs 14 residues. With 8 bases clipped from V and 4 bases from J, the junction kept 6 bases outside the gene matches. The CDR3 region is CASDRTGGPDTQYF. DNA of the CDR3: TGTGCCAGCGACCGGACAGGGGGTCCAGATACGCAGTATTTT.

Ten or more counts support this clonotype. The genes are TRBV30 and TRBJ1-1; D is ambiguous. Trimming stripped 0 bases from V and 10 bases from J, with 6 bases between. The CDR3 runs to 10 residues. Germline V CDR1 and CDR2: GTSNPN, SVGIG (reference sequence). DNA for the CDR3: TGTGCCTGGAGTGTAAGGAGAGCTTTCTTT. Its translation: CAWSVRRAFF.

At least ten counts were recorded for this clonotype. This chain connects TRBV24-1 to TRBJ2-1; 7 bases align to TRBD1. The V gene end was trimmed by 5 bases and the J gene end by 12 bases; junction bases not matched to a gene: 15. Germline CDR1 KGHDR, CDR2 SFDVKD. This CDR3 contains 15 residues. CDR3 region: CATSGYGTAAAGQFF. For the CDR3, the DNA is TGTGCCACCAGTGGCTATGGGACAGCAGCCGCCGGGCAGTTCTTC.

This clonotype was found a few times. The J gene is TRBJ1-5, the V gene TRBV4-1, with D unresolved. CDR1 MGHRA and CDR2 YSYEKL come from the germline V gene. Trimming removed 4 bases at V and 4 bases at J, with 8 bases between. There are 13 residues in the CDR3. This CDR3 reads CASSRTGNQPQHF. CDR3 coding DNA: TGCGCCAGCAGCCGCACCGGTAATCAGCCCCAGCATTTT.

This clonotype was seen many times. The chain employs TRBV12-3 or TRBV12-4 and TRBJ1-5, with 7 bases fitting TRBD1. The CDR3 extends over 14 amino acids. V shed 4 bases and J 6 bases; nucleotides not matched to a gene: 6. The CDR3 is CASSSTGKGQPQHF. The CDR3 DNA reads TGTGCCAGCAGTTCGACAGGGAAAGGTCAGCCCCAGCATTTT.

This clonotype showed up many times. The chain carries TRBV6-5 and TRBJ2-1; 7 bases align to TRBD2. J lost 2 bases, V lost 3 bases, and 1 base had no gene match. Germline V gene lookup returns CDR1 MNHEY and CDR2 SVGAGI. This CDR3 region has 14 residues. CDR3 sequence reads: CASSYRGAYNEQFF. Here the CDR3 DNA reads TGTGCCAGCAGTTATCGGGGGGCCTACAATGAGCAGTTCTTC.